This T cell receptor beta chain is from a study of siplizumab effects on memory and regulatory T cells. The study's findings and limits: The apparent diversity of naive T cells exceeded that of memory cells, and naive T cells seemed to make a major contribution to the alloresponse. Most alloreactive clones went unmapped to unstimulated subsets; only a minor fraction mapped.

Comments on this clone: Its antigen is not identified.

Germline V gene data show CDR1 as SGHTA and CDR2 as FQGTGA. The CDR3 has 15 amino acids. Trimming took 1 base from V and 9 from J; bases not matched to a gene: 6. Profiled with immunoSEQ multiplex PCR; TCRdb holds only in-frame clones, not every one. The sample contains about 120,000 clones, around 93% of which appear only once. The origin of this receptor is a human donor in good health. The rearrangement uses TRBV7-3 and TRBJ2-1; 10 positions agree with TRBD2. The sequenced sample consisted of non-Treg CD4+ T cells sorted from blood. The CDR3 sequence: CASSLSSSGGSEQFF. In DNA, the CDR3 is TGTGCCAGCAGCTTAAGTTCTAGCGGGGGATCTGAGCAGTTCTTC.